The next 14 T cell receptor beta chains were all read from a single sample in a study of shared clonotypes between healthy human individuals. Assay: immunoSEQ multiplex PCR; the TCRdb copy retains only in-frame clones and omits some. The table records around 1,900,000 clones, 85% to 95% of them present only once. Only CD45RO-negative cells positively selected for CCR7 counted as naive CD8 cells, so terminally differentiated effector memory CD45RA+ cells were excluded. The sequenced sample consisted of naive CD8+ T cells from PBMCs. These receptors were taken from a man younger than 30 in good health. Some clones in this sample may be carry-over from other donors' samples.

CDR3 in DNA: TGCGCCAGCAGCTCAAGCCTAGCGGGAGTGTCAGAAAATGAGCAGTTCTTC. This gives the protein CASSSSLAGVSENEQFF. This chain connects TRBV5-1 to TRBJ2-1; 10 bases align to TRBD2. This CDR3 region has 17 residues. The germline gives CDR1 SGHRS, CDR2 YFSETQ. V shed 3 bases, J shed 7 bases, and the junction held 13 bases outside the gene matches. The full variable domain, completed using reference TRBV5-1 and TRBJ2-1, is KAGVTQTPRYLIKTRGQQVTLSCSPISGHRSVSWYQQTPGQGLQFLFEYFSETQRNKGNFPGRFSGRQFSNSRSEMNVSTLELGDSALYLCASSSSLAGVSENEQFFGPGTRLTVL.

The chain recombines TRBV6-5 with TRBJ2-2; 7 bases map to TRBD2. Germline V gives CDR1 MNHEY, CDR2 SVGAGI. Trimming took 7 bases from V and 4 from J; bases not matched to a gene: 9. The CDR3 length is 15 residues. The CDR3 DNA reads TGTGCCAGCATTCGTGACGGCGGGGGCACCGGGGAGCTGTTTTTT. Its protein product is CASIRDGGGTGELFF.

V gene TRBV7-8 combines with J gene TRBJ2-1; 11 bases align to TRBD2. Germline loops: CDR1 SGHVS, CDR2 FQNEAQ. V gave up 6 bases and J gave up 6 bases; unmatched junction bases: 7. The CDR3 runs to 15 residues. DNA of the CDR3: TGTGCCAGCAGACCGGGACTAGCGGTCAGCAATGAGCAGTTCTTC. This codes for CASRPGLAVSNEQFF.

CDR3 sequence: CASSLGTVGYTF. For the CDR3, the DNA is TGTGCCAGCAGCTTAGGGACGGTTGGCTACACCTTC. The chain links TRBV11-2 to TRBJ1-2; D gene unclear. The ends were cut back, 1 base at V and 7 bases at J, with 7 bases in the middle. This CDR3 contains 12 residues. The germline V gene has CDR1 SGHAT and CDR2 FQNNGV.

J is TRBJ2-3 and V is TRBV7-9; D not resolved. Germline V gene lookup returns CDR1 SEHNR and CDR2 FQNEAQ (reference sequence). The length of the CDR3 is 12 residues. Trimming took off 1 base at V and 7 bases at J, with 6 bases between the two ends. The CDR3 here is CASSLGSNTQYF. The CDR3 coding sequence is TGTGCCAGCAGCTTAGGATCGAATACGCAGTATTTT.

This chain links TRBV9 with TRBJ2-1; D gene ambiguous. There are 15 residues in the CDR3. V was pared by 3 bases and J by 7 bases, with 17 bases between. CDR1 is SGDLS and CDR2 is YYNGEE in the germline V gene. CDR3: CASSAPGRPENEQFF. For the CDR3, the DNA is TGTGCCAGCAGCGCTCCGGGTCGCCCAGAAAATGAGCAGTTCTTC.

The J gene is TRBJ2-2, the V gene TRBV27, with 9 bases matching TRBD1. V was pared by 6 bases and J by 4 bases, with 12 bases of the junction left unmatched. Germline CDR1 reads MNHEY; CDR2 reads SMNVEV (reference sequence). The CDR3 spans 17 residues. The CDR3 region is CASSLLGGTGSTGELFF. The CDR3 DNA reads TGTGCCAGCAGCCTCCTAGGGGGGACAGGGAGCACCGGGGAGCTGTTTTTT.

This chain connects TRBV19 to TRBJ2-7; 11 bases align to TRBD2. Germline loops: CDR1 LNHDA, CDR2 SQIVND (reference sequence). The V segment lost 5 bases and the J segment 0 bases; nucleotides outside the gene matches: 3. This CDR3 has 15 amino acids. The CDR3 loop is CASSVAGGISYEQYF. CDR3 DNA: TGTGCCAGTAGTGTAGCGGGAGGGATCTCCTACGAGCAGTACTTC.

The chain has TRBV28 and TRBJ1-2; unclear D gene. This CDR3 comprises 16 residues. CDR1 is MDHEN, CDR2 SYDVKM, per germline. V was shortened by 2 bases and J by 0 bases, with 13 bases between the two germline ends. CDR3 coding DNA: TGTGCCAGCAGTTTAGGTCGGGCAGCCTCTAACTATGGCTACACCTTC. It specifies CASSLGRAASNYGYTF.

The rearrangement uses TRBV14 and TRBJ2-7; no definite D call. The CDR3 runs to 14 residues. V lost 0 bases and J lost 0, with 6 bases in between. Germline CDR1 and CDR2: SGHDN and FVKESK. CDR3 protein: CASSQEGNSYEQYF. The CDR3 DNA reads TGTGCCAGCAGCCAAGAGGGAAACTCCTACGAGCAGTACTTC.

About this clone itself: Other DNA sequences in this sample translate to the same CDR3. The V call is TRBV6-5, the J call TRBJ1-1; D gene unclear. Germline V gene data show CDR1 as MNHEY and CDR2 as SVGAGI. The CDR3 sequence is 13 residues long. Trimming took off 2 bases at V and 2 bases at J, with 6 bases between the two ends. The CDR3 loop is CASSYNGNTEAFF. In DNA, the CDR3 is TGTGCCAGCAGTTACAATGGCAACACTGAAGCTTTCTTT.

This clone was counted once. Other nucleotide sequences in the sample specify the same CDR3. This chain uses TRBV7-9 with TRBJ2-7; TRBD1 agrees at 9 bases. The trim removed 0 bases at V and 3 bases at J, leaving 3 bases unmatched. The CDR3 contains 15 residues. Germline CDR1 SEHNR, CDR2 FQNEAQ (reference sequence). The CDR3 coding sequence is TGTGCCAGCAGCTTAGCTACAGGGGGCTTCTACGAGCAGTACTTC. The encoded protein is CASSLATGGFYEQYF.

Comments on this clone: Other DNA sequences within the sample encode an identical CDR3. The V and J genes are TRBV5-6 and TRBJ2-7; no definite D call. Deletions cut 0 bases from V and 1 base from J, with 5 bases between. CDR3 size: 13 residues. Germline CDR1 is SGHDT and CDR2 is YYEEEE. CDR3 sequence: CASSLDGSYEQYF. CDR3 DNA sequence: TGTGCCAGCAGCTTGGACGGATCCTACGAGCAGTACTTC. Using reference TRBV5-6 and TRBJ2-7 for the parts outside the CDR3, the full variable domain is DAGVTQSPTHLIKTRGQQVTLRCSPKSGHDTVSWYQQALGQGPQFIFQYYEEEERQRGNFPDRFSGHQFPNYSSELNVNALLLGDSALYLCASSLDGSYEQYFGPGTRLTVT.

The V call is TRBV27, the J call TRBJ2-1; possibly TRBD2 for D (6 bases). There are 9 residues in the CDR3. Germline V CDR1 and CDR2: MNHEY, SMNVEV (reference sequence). Written as DNA, the CDR3 is TGTGGATGGGGGGATGAGCAGTTCTTC. Protein sequence: CGWGDEQFF.